Presented here are 10 T cell receptor beta chains from one specimen sequenced in a study of beta chain features in type 1 diabetes. Expressed TCRB transcripts got sequenced, as all isolated RNA was reverse transcribed. The method was immunoSEQ multiplex PCR; TCRdb's version includes in-frame clones alone and lacks a portion of them. The profile shows about 150,000 clones, around 10% of them singletons. The source material was central memory CD4+ T cells from blood. The receptors derive from a man younger than 35 in good health.

The chain combines TRBV7-2 with TRBJ1-2; no firm D call. V lost 7 bases to trimming and J lost 2 bases, with 20 bases between them. The CDR3 totals 16 residues. CDR1 and CDR2 from the germline V gene are SGHTA and FQGNSA. The CDR3 DNA is TGTGCCAGCACCACGACCGGCCAGGCCCCCAACTATGGCTACACCTTC. This encodes CASTTTGQAPNYGYTF.

The chain combines TRBV4-2 with TRBJ1-5; 7 bases align to TRBD1. Germline CDR1 reads LGHNA; CDR2 reads YNFKEQ. CDR3 length: 15 amino acids. V lost 0 bases to trimming and J lost 8 bases; unmatched junction nucleotides: 7. The CDR3 sequence is CASSQDRNRGEPQHF. For the CDR3, the DNA is TGTGCCAGCAGCCAAGATCGGAACAGGGGTGAGCCCCAGCATTTT.

This clone was seen only a few times. This rearrangement joins TRBV9 to TRBJ2-5; D call uncertain. Trimming left V 4 bases short and J 0 bases short, with 4 bases between. The germline V gene has CDR1 SGDLS and CDR2 YYNGEE. The CDR3 is 12 residues long. The CDR3 loop reads CASSPNQETQYF. Here the CDR3 DNA reads TGTGCCAGCAGCCCCAACCAAGAGACCCAGTACTTC.

The chain recombines TRBV14 with TRBJ1-1; 8 positions match TRBD1. With V trimmed by 4 bases and J by 1 base, 2 bases remained unmatched. Germline CDR1 SGHDN, CDR2 FVKESK. CDR3 length: 14 amino acids. CDR3 in DNA: TGTGCCAGCAGCCTGACAGGGGCGAACACTGAAGCTTTCTTT. This codes for CASSLTGANTEAFF.

The V and J genes are TRBV7-9 and TRBJ1-1; no clear D. This CDR3 region has 13 residues. Germline V gives CDR1 SEHNR, CDR2 FQNEAQ (reference sequence). V was pared by 3 bases and J by 7 bases, with 12 bases between. CDR3 in DNA: TGTGCCAGCAGCTTTAAGGCCTTCGTTGAAGCTTTCTTT. The encoded protein is CASSFKAFVEAFF.

This clone was seen many times. The chain links TRBV29-1 to TRBJ1-2, with D possibly matching TRBD1 (5 bases). The length of the CDR3 is 11 residues. V lost 5 bases and J 8 bases, leaving 12 bases between the germline ends. Looked up from germline, CDR1 is SQVTM and CDR2 is ANQGSEA. The CDR3 here is CSVSGMRGYTF. As DNA, the CDR3 is TGCAGCGTTTCAGGGATGCGAGGCTACACCTTC. The full variable domain, its missing parts supplied by reference TRBV29-1 and TRBJ1-2, is SAVISQKPSRDICQRGTSLTIQCQVDSQVTMMFWYRQQPGQSLTLIATANQGSEATYESGFVIDKFPISRPNLTFSTLTVSNMSPEDSSIYLCSVSGMRGYTFGSGTRLTVV.

The gene calls are TRBV2 and TRBJ1-1; the D is unclear. CDR3 length equals 13 residues. Germline V gene data show CDR1 as SNHLY and CDR2 as FYNNEI. Trimming removed 9 bases from V and 0 bases from J, with 11 bases in between. The CDR3 sequence: CASYPTMNTEAFF. The CDR3 bases are TGTGCCAGTTATCCGACGATGAACACTGAAGCTTTCTTT.

The chain has TRBV5-1 and TRBJ1-5; weak D call: TRBD1 (6 bases). V dropped 4 bases and J dropped 2 bases, with 7 bases sitting between them. This CDR3 comprises 13 residues. The germline V gene has CDR1 SGHRS and CDR2 YFSETQ. The CDR3 region has the DNA TGCGCCAGCAGCGCAGGGGGCAATCAGCCCCAGCATTTT. Residues: CASSAGGNQPQHF.

This clone came up a few times. The V gene is TRBV4-2, the J gene TRBJ2-2; D uncertain. The V gene's germline CDR1 is LGHNA and CDR2 YNFKEQ. The CDR3 is made up of 15 amino acids. The V and J ends lost 5 bases and 1 base respectively, with 11 bases between them. DNA of the CDR3: TGTGCCAGCAGCGCCCCCACGGGGAACACCGGGGAGCTGTTTTTT. Amino acids: CASSAPTGNTGELFF.

The chain recombines TRBV4-2 with TRBJ2-5; 8 bases align to TRBD2. CDR3 length equals 17 residues. After removal of 1 base from V and 5 bases from J, the junction contained 12 bases not matched to a gene. The germline CDR1 and CDR2 sequences are LGHNA and YNFKEQ. CDR3 amino acids: CASSQGPGLGAEETQYF. CDR3 nucleotide sequence: TGTGCCAGCAGCCAAGGGCCGGGACTAGGGGCGGAGGAGACCCAGTACTTC.